This TCR beta chain originates from a study of blood T cell repertoires in COVID-19. The wider study: From the United States, Italy and Spain came samples of acute and convalescent COVID-19. Sources were T cells, B-cell-depleted T cells, or PBMCs; the material itself was cDNA or gDNA.

Authors' processing steps: Estimation of nucleated cell counts was performed using reference gene primer amplification. Profiled with immunoSEQ multiplex PCR; TCRdb holds only in-frame clones, not every one. The V and J calls and clone size are taken from that table; D and trimming were inferred from the DNA. The data hold some 120,000 clones, with around 81% observed a single time. The CDR3 covers 12 residues. CDR1 and CDR2 from the germline V gene are SGHTA and FQGTGA. V lost 5 bases and J lost 7, with 10 bases in between. The chain couples TRBV7-3 to TRBJ2-3, with a tentative D call TRBD1 (5 bases). The sequence was collected from a man aged 55 to 70 with acute or convalescent COVID-19. Sequencing input: peripheral blood. CDR3 in amino acids: CASSPDRYTQYF. CDR3 DNA: TGTGCCAGCAGCCCCGACAGATATACGCAGTATTTT.